The sequence of this TCR beta chain was determined in a study of T cell responses to AZD1222 COVID-19 vaccine. This clone was counted only a few times. What it binds is not known. Produced via immunoSEQ multiplex PCR; TCRdb's table is partial and in-frame only. The sample lists 120,000 or so clones, about 90% seen once, with roughly 1.5% in the top ten. Broader study findings: Clonal diversity was possibly underestimated, and the donors were mostly white British, with more females.

Germline assignment: CDR1 SGHDN and CDR2 FVKESK. This CDR3 contains 15 residues. Trimming cost V 2 bases and J 3 bases, with 14 bases left between them. Sequenced material: peripheral blood, taken on day 0 of AZD1222 vaccination. The V call is TRBV14, the J call TRBJ2-7; TRBD1 might be the D (5 bases). This receptor was taken from an adult in good health. CDR3 bases: TGTGCCAGCAGCCAAAGGGGTTTCGCTTTCTACGAGCAGTACTTC. Amino acids: CASSQRGFAFYEQYF.